These 18 T cell receptor beta chains originate from one sample sequenced in a study of OX40 agonist ivuxolimab in advanced cancers. TCRdb's table, derived via immunoSEQ multiplex PCR, lists solely in-frame clones and lacks some. The data show 30,000 to 40,000 clones, about 82% seen once. Sequences were derived from CD4+ or CD8+ T cells sorted from blood, sampled in a trial of the OX40 agonist ivuxolimab. These TCRs come from an adult with an advanced solid tumor such as melanoma, head and neck, liver or kidney cancer.

This clone was observed once. The rearrangement joins TRBV7-2 to TRBJ2-1; TRBD2 might be the D (6 bases). The CDR3 has 15 residues. The V gene lost 3 bases and the J gene lost 1 base, with 10 bases spanning the gap. Looked up from germline, CDR1 is SGHTA and CDR2 is FQGNSA. The DNA of the CDR3 is TGTGCCAGCAGCTTGGAGGGTGGATCCTACAATGAGCAGTTCTTC. Protein product: CASSLEGGSYNEQFF.

V and J are TRBV4-1 and TRBJ2-7; 10 bases agree with TRBD2. Losses at the gene ends were 0 bases for V and 0 bases for J; bases not matched to a gene: 5. Per the germline V gene, CDR1 is MGHRA and CDR2 is YSYEKL. CDR3 size: 17 residues. As DNA, the CDR3 is TGCGCCAGCAGCCAAGATCGGCTAGCGGGGGCCTCCTACGAGCAGTACTTC. Protein sequence: CASSQDRLAGASYEQYF.

The rearrangement links TRBV28 to TRBJ2-5; TRBD1 agrees at 10 bases. CDR3 length: 16 residues. In germline, CDR1 is MDHEN, CDR2 SYDVKM. After removal of 2 bases from V and 3 bases from J, the junction contained 6 bases not matched to a gene. The CDR3: CASSLRRDRGEETQYF. The CDR3 coding sequence is TGTGCCAGCAGTTTAAGGCGGGACAGGGGAGAAGAGACCCAGTACTTC. The full variable domain, in which reference TRBV28 and TRBJ2-5 provide the parts outside the CDR3, is DVKVTQSSRYLVKRTGEKVFLECVQDMDHENMFWYRQDPGLGLRLIYFSYDVKMKEKGDIPEGYSVSREKKERFSLILESASTNQTSMYLCASSLRRDRGEETQYFGPGTRLLVL.

This chain links TRBV10-3 with TRBJ2-1; a possible D gene is TRBD2 (7 bases). This CDR3 is 16 amino acids long. The V end was cut by 4 bases, the J end by 0 bases, with 13 bases between. The V gene's germline CDR1 is ENHRY and CDR2 SYGVKD. This CDR3 is CAISGGGGISYNEQFF. CDR3 DNA: TGTGCCATCAGTGGGGGAGGGGGTATCTCCTACAATGAGCAGTTCTTC.

The gene calls are TRBV9 and TRBJ2-5; TRBD2 agrees at 9 bases. The CDR3 loop spans 15 amino acids. Germline assignment: CDR1 SGDLS and CDR2 YYNGEE. Trimming removed 3 bases from V and 5 bases from J; junction bases left unmatched: 8. In DNA, the CDR3 is TGTGCCAGCAGCGGAGAGGGACTAGCCGGGGAGACCCAGTACTTC. This translates into CASSGEGLAGETQYF.

This clone was counted once. J is TRBJ1-5 and V is TRBV5-1; possibly TRBD1 for D (6 bases). The V end lost 0 bases, the J end lost 4 bases, and 11 bases lay between the germline ends. CDR3 length: 15 amino acids. CDR1 is SGHRS and CDR2 is YFSETQ in the germline V gene. DNA for the CDR3: TGCGCCAGCAGCTTGGATGGGGGGCTGAATCAGCCCCAGCATTTT. Protein product: CASSLDGGLNQPQHF.

This rearrangement joins TRBV10-1 to TRBJ2-7, with D hard to call. V lost 9 bases, J lost 6 bases, and 15 bases lay in between. The CDR3 is made up of 12 amino acids. Germline V gene sequence: CDR1 WNHNN, CDR2 SYGVQD (reference sequence). The CDR3 region has the DNA TGCGCCAGTCAGAGCCCTTGGGGCGAGCAGTACTTC. Translation gives CASQSPWGEQYF.

CDR3 in DNA: TGTGCCAGCAGCCCTAGGACTAGCGCCGGCGGGGAGCTGTTTTTT. This encodes CASSPRTSAGGELFF. This chain links TRBV9 with TRBJ2-2; 9 nucleotides agree with TRBD2. This CDR3 has 15 residues. Losses at the gene ends were 4 bases for V and 7 bases for J; bases not matched to a gene: 8. Germline V gives CDR1 SGDLS, CDR2 YYNGEE.

The rearrangement joins TRBV27 to TRBJ2-7, with 7 bases fitting TRBD2. This CDR3 comprises 13 residues. Trimming cost V 4 bases and J 6 bases; bases outside gene matches: 6. Germline CDR1 and CDR2: MNHEY and SMNVEV (reference sequence). The DNA of the CDR3 is TGTGCCAGCAGTTACGGGAGGTGGGGCGAGCAGTACTTC. It specifies CASSYGRWGEQYF.

This clone has more than one count but fewer than ten. The rearrangement joins TRBV4-3 to TRBJ2-5; TRBD2 agrees at 9 bases. With V trimmed by 0 bases and J by 5 bases, 7 bases remained unmatched. CDR1 is LGHNA and CDR2 is YSLEER in the germline V gene. The CDR3 is made up of 16 amino acids. The CDR3 DNA reads TGCGCCAGCAGCCAAGATCCAGCGGGGGGTGGCGAGACCCAGTACTTC. It translates to CASSQDPAGGGETQYF.

This chain connects TRBV7-9 to TRBJ1-1; a weak D match, TRBD1 (5 bases). The CDR3 runs to 12 residues. Trimming took off 3 bases at V and 7 bases at J, with 9 bases between the two ends. Germline V lookup: CDR1 SEHNR, CDR2 FQNEAQ (reference sequence). The CDR3 spells CASSFGTFEAFF. In nucleotides, the CDR3 is TGTGCCAGCAGCTTCGGGACTTTTGAAGCTTTCTTT.

The J gene is TRBJ2-1, the V gene TRBV27, with D perhaps matching TRBD1 (6 bases). The CDR3 is made up of 16 amino acids. Per germline, CDR1 MNHEY and CDR2 SMNVEV (reference sequence). V was shortened by 0 bases and J by 3 bases, with 12 bases between the two germline ends. The CDR3 protein is CASSLSSGDLYNEQFF. The CDR3 coding sequence is TGTGCCAGCAGTTTATCGTCAGGGGACCTCTACAATGAGCAGTTCTTC.

The rearrangement links TRBV30 to TRBJ2-3, with a tentative D call TRBD1 (5 bases). This CDR3 comprises 14 residues. Per germline, CDR1 GTSNPN and CDR2 SVGIG (reference sequence). V gave up 0 bases and J gave up 5 bases, with 12 bases separating them. The CDR3 loop is CAWSVGRAVDTQYF. The CDR3 DNA reads as TGTGCCTGGAGTGTCGGCAGGGCCGTAGATACGCAGTATTTT.

The chain couples TRBV5-4 to TRBJ2-7, with a weak D call TRBD1 (5 bases). Trimming took 4 bases from V and 3 from J, leaving 11 bases between them. CDR3 length equals 13 residues. Germline lookup yields CDR1 SGHNT and CDR2 YYREEE (reference sequence). The CDR3 sequence is CASSPAGHYEQYF. The DNA of the CDR3 is TGTGCCAGCAGCCCCGCCGGACACTACGAGCAGTACTTC.

There are a few counts of this clone. The chain uses TRBV6-5 and TRBJ1-2, with D perhaps matching TRBD1 (5 bases). Germline CDR1 is MNHEY and CDR2 is SVGAGI. Trimming shortened V by 2 bases and J by 4 bases, and 8 bases separated the two germline ends. CDR3 length equals 13 residues. The CDR3: CASSYRGTYGYTF. DNA for the CDR3: TGTGCCAGCAGTTACCGGGGGACCTATGGCTACACCTTC.

This chain connects TRBV18 to TRBJ2-2; D may be TRBD1 (5 bases). The CDR3 sequence is 15 residues long. Trimming left V 3 bases short and J 5 bases short, with 13 bases between. Germline V gene lookup returns CDR1 KGHSH and CDR2 LQKENI. CDR3 nucleotides: TGTGCCAGCTCACCGGAACAGGACGGGACCGGGGAGCTGTTTTTT. Translated, it gives CASSPEQDGTGELFF.

A single count supports this clone. This chain's CDR3 is CASSLVRELRQETQYF. As DNA, the CDR3 is TGTGCCAGCAGCTTAGTAAGGGAGTTGCGGCAAGAGACCCAGTACTTC. V gene TRBV7-9 combines with J gene TRBJ2-5; tentative D call: TRBD2 (5 bases). The CDR3 consists of 16 residues. The ends were cut back, 1 base at V and 2 bases at J, with 14 bases in the middle. Germline CDR1 SEHNR, CDR2 FQNEAQ (reference sequence).

J is TRBJ1-1 and V is TRBV6-5; TRBD1 matches at 12 bases. Trimming cost V 0 bases and J 4 bases; bases outside gene matches: 0. CDR1 is MNHEY and CDR2 is SVGAGI in the germline V gene. The CDR3 is 15 amino acids. The CDR3: CASSYSGQGATEAFF. The CDR3 DNA is TGTGCCAGCAGTTACTCGGGACAGGGGGCCACTGAAGCTTTCTTT.